These 23 T cell receptor beta chains originate from one sample sequenced in a study of blood T cells in healthy people across ages. A sample-barcoded 5' primer and a J-beta primer mix were used in a second PCR of roughly 6 to 12 cycles. TCRdb re-analysed the 5' RACE reads in MiXCR, keeping a single row per CDR3 protein. Of about 1.6 million distinct CDR3 sequences listed, roughly 32% are singletons. Sequencing was carried out using blood. The receptors derive from a woman aged 25-40 years in good health.

A note on this clonotype: One end of the junction is discordant with germline, which a read error may explain. V usage is TRBV28 and J usage is TRBJ2-4; 8 bases are shared with TRBD2. The DNA end is more similar to TRBJ2-5, so the J call may be wrong. The CDR3 sequence is 13 residues long. Germline V gives CDR1 MDHEN, CDR2 SYDVKM. The CDR3 region is CASKKRGRKTQYF. The CDR3 DNA reads as TGCGCCAGCAAGAAGCGGGGGAGGAAGACCCAGTACTTC.

This sequence joins TRBV3-1 and TRBJ2-1; 13 bases fit TRBD2. Germline CDR1 reads LGHDT; CDR2 reads YNNKEL (reference sequence). The CDR3 is 17 amino acids. Trimming took 4 bases from V and 2 from J; bases not matched to a gene: 5. CDR3 sequence reads: CASSRLAGGSPYNEQFF. The CDR3, as DNA: TGTGCCAGCAGCCGACTAGCGGGAGGTTCCCCCTACAATGAGCAGTTCTTC.

The V call is TRBV7-2, the J call TRBJ1-1; D not resolved. The CDR3 extends over 13 amino acids. The V and J ends lost 5 bases and 7 bases respectively, with 14 bases between them. The germline V gene has CDR1 SGHTA and CDR2 FQGNSA. The chain's CDR3 is CASSRSGWSEAFF. The DNA for the CDR3 is TGTGCCAGCAGCCGATCGGGATGGAGTGAAGCTTTCTTT.

A few counts support this clonotype. The gene calls are TRBV20-1 and TRBJ1-1; a possible D gene is TRBD1 (5 bases). Germline lookup yields CDR1 DFQATT and CDR2 SNEGSKA (reference sequence). The germline V and J ends were trimmed by 8 bases and 8 bases, with 24 bases remaining between them. This CDR3 has 14 residues. CDR3 loop: CSLLSRKGTAEAFF. CDR3 bases: TGCAGTCTGCTAAGCAGGAAGGGGACCGCGGAAGCTTTCTTT.

This clonotype was counted only a few times. CDR3 in DNA: TGCAGTGCTAGAGATAGCGTAGGGGGGCGGGAGCAGTTCTTC. Translating it yields CSARDSVGGREQFF. The chain combines TRBV20-1 with TRBJ2-1; D is tentatively TRBD1 or TRBD2 (6 bases each). From germline, CDR1 is DFQATT and CDR2 SNEGSKA (reference sequence). V lost 0 bases to trimming and J lost 10 bases, with 16 bases between them. The CDR3 spans 14 residues.

At least ten counts were recorded for this clonotype. The chain links TRBV27 to TRBJ2-1; the D gene is possibly TRBD2 (6 bases). There are 11 residues in the CDR3. Germline loops: CDR1 MNHEY, CDR2 SMNVEV (reference sequence). Trimming cost V 4 bases and J 10 bases, with 8 bases left between them. CDR3: CASSSGLEQFF. In nucleotides, the CDR3 is TGTGCCAGCAGTTCCGGACTAGAGCAGTTCTTC.

This clonotype was recorded at least ten times. The chain has TRBV9 and TRBJ2-5, with D unresolved. CDR1 and CDR2 (germline): SGDLS, YYNGEE. Trimming removed 4 bases at V and 2 bases at J, with 9 bases between. CDR3 length equals 13 residues. CDR3 DNA sequence: TGTGCCAGCAGCATGGGCGTACAAGAGACCCAGTACTTC. This codes for CASSMGVQETQYF. Full variable domain (outside the CDR3, taken from reference TRBV9 and TRBJ2-5): DSGVTQTPKHLITATGQRVTLRCSPRSGDLSVYWYQQSLDQGLQFLIQYYNGEERAKGNILERFSAQQFPDLHSELNLSSLELGDSALYFCASSMGVQETQYFGPGTRLLVL.

This clonotype was seen just once. The chain recombines TRBV11-1 with TRBJ1-1; TRBD1 matches at 8 bases. From germline, CDR1 is SGHAT and CDR2 FQDESV (reference sequence). The CDR3 is 15 residues long. V shed 4 bases, J shed 5 bases, and the junction held 9 bases outside the gene matches. The CDR3 bases are TGTGCCAGCAGCTCGGACAGGGCGCGGGGTACTGAAGCTTTCTTT. Its protein product is CASSSDRARGTEAFF. Full variable domain (outside the CDR3, taken from reference TRBV11-1 and TRBJ1-1): EAEVAQSPRYKITEKSQAVAFWCDPISGHATLYWYRQILGQGPELLVQFQDESVVDDSQLPKDRFSAERLKGVDSTLKIQPAELGDSAMYLCASSSDRARGTEAFFGQGTRLTVV.

In its sample, this clonotype was seen a few times. The chain recombines TRBV29-1 with TRBJ2-6; D may be TRBD2 (5 bases). Trimming cost V 3 bases and J 1 base, with 7 bases left between them. CDR1 is SQVTM, CDR2 ANQGSEA, per germline. The CDR3 has 14 amino acids. Written as DNA, the CDR3 is TGCAGCGTTGACCCGGGGTCTGGGGCCAACGTCCTGACTTTC. Amino acids: CSVDPGSGANVLTF.

This clonotype was found many times. A read error may produce the germline difference seen at one junction end. The chain employs TRBV29-1 and TRBJ1-2, with D hard to call. Germline CDR1 reads SQVTM; CDR2 reads ANQGSEA. This CDR3 is built from 10 residues. CDR3 DNA sequence: TGCAGCGTAGAAGAGAATGGCTACACCTTC. Its protein product is CSVEENGYTF.

V and J are TRBV28 and TRBJ1-1; no clear D. In germline, CDR1 is MDHEN, CDR2 SYDVKM. V lost 5 bases and J lost 10, with 14 bases in between. The CDR3 consists of 12 residues. The CDR3 bases are TGTGCCAGCAGTCCCCCGGCCCTCGGAGCTTTCTTT. It codes for CASSPPALGAFF. The full variable domain, completed using reference TRBV28 and TRBJ1-1, is DVKVTQSSRYLVKRTGEKVFLECVQDMDHENMFWYRQDPGLGLRLIYFSYDVKMKEKGDIPEGYSVSREKKERFSLILESASTNQTSMYLCASSPPALGAFFGQGTRLTVV.

The V call is TRBV25-1, the J call TRBJ2-1; TRBD2 agrees at 11 bases. The CDR3 spans 16 residues. V shed 4 bases and J 2 bases; nucleotides not matched to a gene: 4. The germline gives CDR1 MGHDK, CDR2 SYGVNS. In nucleotides, the CDR3 is TGTGCCAGCAGTGGTTTTAGCGGGGGGGCCTACAATGAGCAGTTCTTC. This gives the protein CASSGFSGGAYNEQFF.

This chain connects TRBV6-1 to TRBJ1-5; D remains unclear. Trimming removed 8 bases from V and 2 bases from J, with 16 bases in between. The CDR3 spans 15 residues. Germline CDR1 is MNHNS and CDR2 is SASEGT. CDR3 loop: CASPVDGERNQPQHF. In nucleotides, the CDR3 is TGTGCCAGCCCGGTGGACGGAGAACGCAATCAGCCCCAGCATTTT.

This clonotype was seen at least ten times. The CDR3 DNA is TGTGCCAGCAGCCTGAGGTGGGCGGGTGAGAATGAGCAGTTCTTC. This sequence encodes CASSLRWAGENEQFF. V is TRBV7-9 and J is TRBJ2-1, with a tentative D call TRBD2 (5 bases). Germline lookup yields CDR1 SEHNR and CDR2 FQNEAQ (reference sequence). The length of the CDR3 is 15 residues. V was clipped by 5 bases and J by 7 bases, with 18 bases between them.

Only a few counts were recorded for this clonotype. The CDR3 sequence: CAAKGARGSYEQYF. The CDR3 bases are TGCGCCGCGAAGGGGGCGCGTGGGTCCTACGAGCAGTACTTC. The genes are TRBV5-1 and TRBJ2-7; 7 nucleotides align to TRBD1. J was trimmed by 1 base and V by 10 bases; bases with no gene match: 11. Germline V gene data show CDR1 as SGHRS and CDR2 as YFSETQ. The CDR3 is 14 amino acids.

A note on this clonotype: One end of the junction fails to match germline, which may point to a read error. The rearrangement uses TRBV6-1 and TRBJ2-1, with TRBD1 matching 8 bases. The CDR3 contains 14 residues. Germline values: CDR1 MNHNS, CDR2 SASEGT. CDR3 residues: CASSAGGPANEQFF. CDR3 nucleotide sequence: TGCGCCAGCAGCGCAGGGGGCCCAGCAAATGAGCAGTTCTTC.

The chain employs TRBV2 and TRBJ2-5, with 10 bases matching TRBD2. CDR3 length: 15 amino acids. The trim removed 7 bases at V and 1 base at J, leaving 6 bases unmatched. Looked up from germline, CDR1 is SNHLY and CDR2 is FYNNEI. As DNA, the CDR3 is TGTGCCAGCATATACAGCGGGGGGGGCCAAGAGACCCAGTACTTC. Translation: CASIYSGGGQETQYF.

V gene TRBV6-1 combines with J gene TRBJ2-5; 7 bases are a match to TRBD2. V lost 0 bases and J lost 5; bases outside the gene matches: 9. Germline-derived CDR1 and CDR2 are MNHNS and SASEGT. The CDR3 covers 16 residues. The CDR3 loop reads CASSEALLRGGETQYF. DNA for the CDR3: TGTGCCAGCAGTGAAGCCCTACTTCGGGGAGGGGAGACCCAGTACTTC.

With regard to this clonotype: The junction departs from the called germline gene at one end, perhaps through a read error. The chain combines TRBV3-1 with TRBJ2-7; D remains ambiguous. The CDR3 has 14 residues. Germline CDR1 is LGHDT and CDR2 is YNNKEL (reference sequence). The CDR3 sequence is CASSQAADWYDQYF. CDR3 nucleotide sequence: TGTGCCAGCAGCCAAGCGGCCGACTGGTACGATCAGTACTTC.

The chain links TRBV4-2 to TRBJ2-1; 14 bases map to TRBD2. Per the germline V gene, CDR1 is LGHNA and CDR2 is YNFKEQ. This CDR3 is 16 amino acids long. Losses at the gene ends were 5 bases for V and 6 bases for J; bases not matched to a gene: 6. The CDR3 region has the DNA TGTGCCAGCAGCTACGGGACTAGCGGGGGTCGCAATGAGCAGTTCTTC. Amino acids: CASSYGTSGGRNEQFF.

The chain uses TRBV30 and TRBJ2-5, with TRBD2 matching 7 bases. Matching the DNA end better, TRBJ2-7 makes the J call doubtful. Germline loops: CDR1 GTSNPN, CDR2 SVGIG (reference sequence). The length of the CDR3 is 14 residues. The CDR3 DNA reads TGTGCCTGGACTCGGGGAGGGGTCGCCAACGAGCAGTACTTC. This translates into CAWTRGGVANEQYF.

CDR3 sequence (DNA): TGTGCCAGCTCACCTTCTTCCAGGTCCTACGAGCAGTACTTC. Translated, it gives CASSPSSRSYEQYF. The rearrangement joins TRBV18 to TRBJ2-7, with D unclear. The CDR3 is 14 residues long. Per germline, CDR1 KGHSH and CDR2 LQKENI. Trimming shortened V by 3 bases and J by 1 base, and 10 bases separated the two germline ends. The whole variable domain, filled in from reference TRBV18 and TRBJ2-7, reads NAGVMQNPRHLVRRRGQEARLRCSPMKGHSHVYWYRQLPEEGLKFMVYLQKENIIDESGMPKERFSAEFPKEGPSILRIQQVVRGDSAAYFCASSPSSRSYEQYFGPGTRLTVT.

This clonotype occurred a few times. This chain uses TRBV6-2 or TRBV6-3 with TRBJ2-1; either TRBD1 or TRBD2 may supply D (5 bases each). This CDR3 is 15 amino acids long. The V end was cut by 2 bases, the J end by 7 bases, with 15 bases between. Germline lookup yields CDR1 MNHEY and CDR2 SVGEGT. The DNA for the CDR3 is TGTGCCAGCAGTTACGTTGGGACGACGTGGAATGAGCAGTTCTTC. Amino acid sequence: CASSYVGTTWNEQFF.